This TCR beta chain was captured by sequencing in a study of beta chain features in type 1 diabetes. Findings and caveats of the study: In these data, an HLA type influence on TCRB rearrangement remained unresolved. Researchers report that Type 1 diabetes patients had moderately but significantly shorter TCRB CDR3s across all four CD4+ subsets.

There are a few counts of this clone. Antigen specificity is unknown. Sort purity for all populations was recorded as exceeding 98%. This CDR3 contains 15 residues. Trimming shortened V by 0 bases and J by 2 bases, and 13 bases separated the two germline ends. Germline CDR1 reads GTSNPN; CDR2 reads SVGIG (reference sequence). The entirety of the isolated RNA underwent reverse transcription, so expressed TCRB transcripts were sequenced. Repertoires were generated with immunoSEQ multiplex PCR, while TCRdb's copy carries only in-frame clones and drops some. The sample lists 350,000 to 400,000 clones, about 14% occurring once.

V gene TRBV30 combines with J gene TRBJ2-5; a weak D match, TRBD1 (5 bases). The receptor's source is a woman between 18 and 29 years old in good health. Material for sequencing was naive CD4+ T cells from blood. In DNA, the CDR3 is TGTGCCTGGAGTGTAGGTCAGGGCCGACAAGAGACCCAGTACTTC. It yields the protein CAWSVGQGRQETQYF.